This T cell receptor delta chain was sequenced during a study of γδ T cells in repeated Plasmodium falciparum infection. Study at large: Sampling occurred at baseline, pre-infection for selected infections, and 21 days post-infection.

Bulk repertoires came from Vgamma9/Vdelta2+ or Vdelta2-negative gammadelta T cells flow-sorted from PBMC. V was clipped by 3 bases and J by 8 bases; unmatched bases: 25. Germline V gene data show CDR1 as TSWWSYY and CDR2 as QGS. The CDR3 runs to 20 residues. Sequencing covered both gamma and delta TCR chains per sample. TCRdb reapplied CATT to the multiplex PCR reads. The table records tens of thousands of delta-chain clones, approximately 1.5% of them present only once. For this clone: Its antigen is currently unknown. TCRdb's protein for this DNA is that of a much larger clone and differs from the translation at residue 16, likely a read error; the protein shown is the DNA translation.

Broader study findings: Compared with Australian children, Malian Vdelta2-negative repertoires seemed more clonal, less diverse, less shared.

This sequence was found in a pool of human donors (malaria-infected and uninfected, not separated). Sequencing input: gamma-delta T cells from blood. The rearrangement uses TRDV1 and TRDJ1, with 9 positions matching TRDD3. The CDR3 DNA reads as TGTGCTCTTGGGGACCCTCCCTTCCCTGTACTGGGGGAACCAATCGGGAAACTCATCTTT. This gives the protein CALGDPPFPVLGEPIGKLIF.